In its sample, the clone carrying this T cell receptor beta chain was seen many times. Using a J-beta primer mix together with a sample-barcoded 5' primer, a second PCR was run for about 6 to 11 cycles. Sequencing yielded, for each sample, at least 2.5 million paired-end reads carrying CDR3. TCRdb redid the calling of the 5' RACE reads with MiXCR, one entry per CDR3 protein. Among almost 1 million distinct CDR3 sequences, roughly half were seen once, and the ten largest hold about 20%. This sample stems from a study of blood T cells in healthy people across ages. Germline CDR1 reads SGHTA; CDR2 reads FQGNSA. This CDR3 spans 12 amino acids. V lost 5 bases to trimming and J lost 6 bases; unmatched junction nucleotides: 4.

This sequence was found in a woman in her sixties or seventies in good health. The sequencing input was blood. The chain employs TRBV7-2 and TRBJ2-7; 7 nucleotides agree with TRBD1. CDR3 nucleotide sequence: TGTGCCAGCAGCCGCACAGGGGTCGAGCAGTACTTC. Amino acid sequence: CASSRTGVEQYF.